A selection of T cell receptor beta chains follows, all from one sample in a study of human T cells and chemical hapten exposure. TCRdb ran MiXCR on the RACE reads and lists one entry per CDR3 protein. The sample lists tens of thousands of distinct CDR3 sequences, 8% to 11% seen once, with 2% to 2.5% in the top ten. The specimen comprised whole blood, sampled in connection with sensitization to the hapten diphenylcyclopropenone (DPC). The receptors stem from a man in his forties with alopecia areata. Some clones in this sample may be carry-over from other donors' samples. Both conserved end residues are part of each CDR3. The D gene is left open where the match is weak. The size entry is marked missing in some rows and otherwise reads once, few, many or a size class.

TRBJ1-6,NA,NA,TRBV6-1,CASSEEAGRRRNSPLHF,TGTGCCAGCAGTGAGGAGGCAGGACGCCGGAGGAATTCACCCCTCCACTTT
TRBJ2-3,NA,few,TRBV12-3/TRBV12-4,CASSPTRGGRDTQYF,TGTGCCAGCAGTCCCACGAGGGGGGGGAGAGATACGCAGTATTTT
TRBJ1-1,NA,many,TRBV5-1,CASSKTDINEAFF,TGCGCCAGCAGCAAGACGGACATAAATGAAGCTTTCTTT
TRBJ2-7,NA,few,TRBV7-8,CASSLGGEYEQYF,TGTGCCAGCAGCTTAGGCGGGGAATACGAGCAGTACTTC
TRBJ2-5,NA,NA,TRBV19,CATSPRTTKETQYF,TGTGCCACTAGCCCCAGGACAACCAAAGAGACCCAGTACTTC
TRBJ2-1,NA,few,TRBV28,CASSQMRTNEQFF,TGTGCCAGCAGCCAAATGAGGACTAATGAGCAGTTCTTC
TRBJ1-1,NA,NA,TRBV20-1,CSARDPRLDTEAFF,TGCAGTGCTAGAGATCCCCGGCTGGACACTGAAGCTTTCTTT
TRBJ1-5,NA,NA,TRBV6-8,CASRWCEGIQPQHF,TGTGCCAGCAGGTGGTGTGAGGGGATACAGCCCCAGCATTTT
TRBJ2-1,NA,few,TRBV5-5,CASSSRDLYNEQFF,TGTGCCAGCAGCTCCCGGGACTTATACAATGAGCAGTTCTTC
TRBJ1-5,TRBD1,NA,TRBV2,CASRRGQGGNQPQHF,TGTGCCAGCAGAAGGGGACAGGGTGGAAATCAGCCCCAGCATTTT
TRBJ1-1,TRBD1,NA,TRBV2,CASFLGQGYSEAFF,TGTGCCAGCTTCCTCGGACAGGGGTACTCTGAAGCTTTCTTT
TRBJ2-7,NA,NA,TRBV6-2/TRBV6-3,CASSYSLGTDEQYF,TGTGCCAGCAGTTACTCGCTTGGGACTGATGAGCAGTACTTC
TRBJ2-3,TRBD2,NA,TRBV5-6,CASRLSGRAPDTQYF,TGTGCCAGCAGACTGAGCGGGAGGGCCCCAGATACGCAGTATTTT
TRBJ2-4,NA,many,TRBV12-3/TRBV12-4,CASSLSGPIDLYF,TGTGCCAGCAGTTTATCAGGGCCTATAGATTTGTACTTC
TRBJ1-1,NA,few,TRBV29-1,CSTRIMNTEAFF,TGCAGCACGAGGATTATGAACACTGAAGCTTTCTTT
TRBJ1-5,NA,few,TRBV7-9,CASSLDLGVNQPQHF,TGTGCCAGCAGCTTAGATTTAGGGGTAAATCAGCCCCAGCATTTT
TRBJ2-2,NA,few,TRBV5-4,CASSTGRGGELFF,TGTGCCAGCAGTACAGGGAGGGGCGGGGAGCTGTTTTTT
TRBJ2-1,NA,many,TRBV6-2/TRBV6-3,CASSRAGPRNEQFF,TGTGCCAGCAGTCGTGCCGGCCCCCGGAATGAGCAGTTCTTC
TRBJ2-5,TRBD1,NA,TRBV4-1,CASSQTQHTGTGHPQETQYF,TGCGCCAGCAGCCAAACCCAACATACCGGGACAGGGCATCCCCAAGAGACCCAGTACTTC
TRBJ1-4,TRBD1,many,TRBV5-1,CASSSGTGTTNEKLFF,TGCGCCAGCAGCTCCGGGACAGGGACAACTAATGAAAAACTGTTTTTT
TRBJ2-3,NA,NA,TRBV7-9,CASSPRQRSTDTQYF,TGTGCCAGCAGCCCCCGCCAGAGGAGCACAGATACGCAGTATTTT
TRBJ1-1,TRBD1,many,TRBV4-2,CASSQRGEGAQGEAFF,TGTGCCAGCAGCCAAAGGGGAGAGGGGGCGCAGGGTGAAGCTTTCTTT
TRBJ2-2,NA,few,TRBV24-1,CATSDLLTSPTGELFF,TGTGCCACCAGTGATTTGCTTACTTCGCCGACCGGGGAGCTGTTTTTT
TRBJ1-4,NA,many,TRBV2,CASSGQLATNEKLFF,TGTGCCAGCAGTGGACAGCTTGCAACTAATGAAAAACTGTTTTTT
TRBJ2-1,TRBD2,NA,TRBV29-1,CSGLSGRGERFF,TGCAGCGGGCTTAGCGGGAGGGGGGAGCGGTTCTTC
TRBJ2-3,TRBD2,few,TRBV7-2,CASSPLGRVEGTDTQYF,TGTGCCAGCAGCCCCCTAGGGAGGGTGGAGGGGACAGATACGCAGTATTTT
TRBJ2-1,NA,few,TRBV20-1,CSASWGEQFF,TGCAGTGCTAGTTGGGGTGAGCAGTTCTTC
TRBJ2-7,NA,NA,TRBV20-1,CSAPAGTPSYEQYF,TGCAGTGCTCCCGCCGGGACACCTTCCTACGAGCAGTACTTC
TRBJ2-1,TRBD2,NA,TRBV5-4,CASSLTSGSRTYNEQFF,TGTGCCAGCAGCCTGACTAGCGGGAGCCGAACCTACAATGAGCAGTTCTTC
TRBJ1-2,TRBD1,many,TRBV19,CASNPMGTGDSNYGYTF,TGTGCCAGTAACCCGATGGGGACAGGGGACTCTAACTATGGCTACACCTTC
TRBJ1-2,TRBD1,NA,TRBV5-1,CASSLGTGWNYGYTF,TGCGCCAGCAGCTTGGGGACAGGGTGGAACTATGGCTACACCTTC
TRBJ2-3,TRBD1,NA,TRBV27,CASSNDRVTDTQYF,TGTGCCAGCAGTAACGACAGGGTCACAGATACGCAGTATTTT
TRBJ1-6,NA,many,TRBV7-2,CASSLGIGQRNSPLHF,TGTGCCAGCAGCTTAGGAATCGGACAGCGAAATTCACCCCTCCACTTT
TRBJ2-1,TRBD2,once,TRBV27,CASSLFGGRYNEQFF,TGTGCCAGCAGTTTATTCGGGGGGAGATACAATGAGCAGTTCTTC
TRBJ1-1,NA,few,TRBV12-3/TRBV12-4,CASSFEVVGTEAFF,TGTGCCAGCAGTTTCGAGGTGGTAGGCACTGAAGCTTTCTTT
TRBJ2-7,TRBD1,few,TRBV12-3/TRBV12-4,CASSRTGGGYEQYF,TGTGCCAGCAGCCGGACAGGGGGCGGGTACGAGCAGTACTTC
TRBJ2-1,NA,NA,TRBV20-1,CSALDGSASSYNEQFF,TGCAGTGCTTTGGACGGGAGTGCCAGCTCCTACAATGAGCAGTTCTTC
TRBJ2-6,NA,few,TRBV20-1,CSARAETGANVLTF,TGCAGTGCTAGGGCGGAGACTGGGGCCAACGTCCTGACTTTC
TRBJ1-6,NA,few,TRBV7-3,CASSSSYNSPLHF,TGTGCCAGCAGCTCCTCCTATAATTCACCCCTCCACTTT
TRBJ2-2,NA,many,TRBV19,CASSPRAGELFF,TGTGCCAGTAGTCCCCGAGCCGGGGAGCTGTTTTTT
TRBJ1-2,NA,NA,TRBV5-1,CASSLAPTPASYGYTF,TGCGCCAGCAGCTTGGCCCCGACACCGGCATCCTATGGCTACACCTTC
TRBJ1-1,NA,many,TRBV20-1,CSARSEWGAENTEAFF,TGCAGTGCTAGATCGGAGTGGGGGGCGGAGAACACTGAAGCTTTCTTT
TRBJ2-3,NA,few,TRBV5-1,CASREYSISTDTQYF,TGCGCCAGCAGGGAATACAGCATTAGCACAGATACGCAGTATTTT
TRBJ2-6,TRBD1,NA,TRBV7-6,CASSSTGGRGANVLTF,TGTGCCAGCAGCTCAACAGGGGGCCGGGGGGCCAACGTCCTGACTTTC
TRBJ1-3,NA,medium-sized,TRBV6-5,CASRQGSSGNTIYF,TGTGCCAGCAGACAGGGATCCTCTGGAAACACCATATATTTT
TRBJ1-4,TRBD1,once,TRBV6-6,CASRRQGETNEKLFF,TGTGCCAGCAGACGACAGGGGGAAACTAATGAAAAACTGTTTTTT
TRBJ2-2,NA,NA,TRBV3-1,CASSPRTAGTGELFF,TGTGCCAGCAGCCCAAGGACAGCTGGTACCGGGGAGCTGTTTTTT
TRBJ1-6,TRBD1,many,TRBV6-2/TRBV6-3,CASSYPTGGSRNSPLHF,TGTGCCAGCAGTTACCCTACAGGGGGCTCACGGAATTCACCCCTCCACTTT
TRBJ2-6,NA,NA,TRBV7-9,CASSPPSSGANVLTF,TGTGCCAGCAGCCCTCCCTCCTCTGGGGCCAACGTCCTGACTTTC
TRBJ1-6,TRBD1,many,TRBV30,CAWLRDRNSPLHF,TGTGCCTGGCTCCGGGACAGGAATTCACCCCTCCACTTT
TRBJ2-3,NA,many,TRBV14,CASSQADTQYF,TGTGCCAGCAGCCAAGCGGATACGCAGTATTTT
TRBJ2-5,TRBD2,NA,TRBV5-1,CASSTASGRGETQYF,TGCGCCAGCAGCACCGCTAGCGGGAGAGGAGAGACCCAGTACTTC
TRBJ2-5,TRBD1,NA,TRBV7-2,CASSLRTGGLVETQYF,TGTGCCAGCAGCTTAAGGACAGGGGGATTGGTAGAGACCCAGTACTTC
TRBJ1-1,TRBD1,few,TRBV20-1,CSAPFRDRGVLDAFF,TGCAGTGCTCCATTTCGGGACAGGGGGGTATTAGATGCTTTCTTT